Reported below is one TCR beta chain. This sample is part of a study of blood T cell repertoires in COVID-19. In the original analysis: Estimation of nucleated cell counts was performed using reference gene primer amplification. Using immunoSEQ multiplex PCR, the repertoire was profiled, and TCRdb retains in-frame clones only, with some absent. For V, J and clone size, that table is used; D and trimming come from the DNA. The table has about 71,000 clones, about 87% seen once. This CDR3 contains 16 residues. CDR1 and CDR2 (germline): WSHSY, SAAADI. With 0 bases clipped from V and 5 bases from J, the junction kept 4 bases outside the gene matches.

The J gene is TRBJ2-5, the V gene TRBV10-2, with 12 bases matching TRBD2. The sample was peripheral blood. The source is a human donor in a cohort sampled during active COVID-19. Written as DNA, the CDR3 is TGCGCCAGCAGTGAGTCCGCTAGCGGGGGGGTGGAGACCCAGTACTTC. This encodes CASSESASGGVETQYF.